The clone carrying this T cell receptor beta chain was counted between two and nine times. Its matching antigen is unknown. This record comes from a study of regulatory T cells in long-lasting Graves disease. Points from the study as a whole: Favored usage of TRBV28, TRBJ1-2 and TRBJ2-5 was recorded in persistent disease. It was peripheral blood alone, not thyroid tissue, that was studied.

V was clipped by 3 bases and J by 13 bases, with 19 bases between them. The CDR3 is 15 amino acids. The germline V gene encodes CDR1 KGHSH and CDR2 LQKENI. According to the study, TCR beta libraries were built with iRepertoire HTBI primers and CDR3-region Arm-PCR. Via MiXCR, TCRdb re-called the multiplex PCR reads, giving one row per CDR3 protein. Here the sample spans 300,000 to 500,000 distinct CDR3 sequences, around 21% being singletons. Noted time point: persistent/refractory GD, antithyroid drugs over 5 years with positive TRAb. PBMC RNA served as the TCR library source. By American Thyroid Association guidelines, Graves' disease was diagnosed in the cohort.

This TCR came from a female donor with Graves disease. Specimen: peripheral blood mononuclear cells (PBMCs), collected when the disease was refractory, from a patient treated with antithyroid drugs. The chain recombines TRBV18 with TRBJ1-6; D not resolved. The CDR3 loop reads CASSPGGSFSLPLHF. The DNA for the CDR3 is TGTGCCAGCTCACCCGGTGGCAGTTTTTCTTTGCCCCTCCACTTT.